These 15 T cell receptor beta chains were all obtained from the same sample, sequenced in a study of shared T cell receptors in the human thymus. Repertoires were generated with immunoSEQ multiplex PCR, while TCRdb's copy carries only in-frame clones and drops some. The table shows about 660,000 clones, with 88% occurring only once. These records were also assigned to another study, of human thymus T cells.

The sample consisted of thymocytes. The receptors come from a boy in the first two years of life with a congenital heart defect.

The chain is built from TRBV4-3 and TRBJ2-1; 13 bases fit TRBD2. Germline V gene data show CDR1 as LGHNA and CDR2 as YSLEER. This CDR3 is 18 amino acids long. After removal of 1 base from V and 7 bases from J, the junction contained 10 bases not matched to a gene. CDR3 coding DNA: TGCGCCAGCAGCCAAGGGGCTACCGGGACTAGCGGGATAAATGAGCAGTTCTTC. Its protein product is CASSQGATGTSGINEQFF.

V is TRBV7-2 and J is TRBJ2-7; 8 nucleotides agree with TRBD2. The germline V gene has CDR1 SGHTA and CDR2 FQGNSA. The junction had 7 bases not matched to a gene; V was cut back by 4 bases and J by 2 bases. The CDR3 runs to 15 residues. The CDR3 nucleotides read TGTGCCAGCAGCTCCGCCAGGGGACTAGCCTACGAGCAGTACTTC. Translation gives CASSSARGLAYEQYF.

V is TRBV5-8 and J is TRBJ1-5; D possibly corresponds to TRBD1 (6 bases). The length of the CDR3 is 19 residues. Trimming removed 0 bases from V and 0 bases from J, with 19 bases in between. Germline V CDR1 and CDR2: SGHTS, YDEGEE. CDR3 sequence: CASSLAEAGESYSNQPQHF. The CDR3 region has the DNA TGTGCCAGCAGCTTGGCCGAGGCAGGGGAGAGTTATAGCAATCAGCCCCAGCATTTT.

V gene TRBV28 combines with J gene TRBJ1-4; perhaps TRBD1 as D (5 bases). Germline CDR1 reads MDHEN; CDR2 reads SYDVKM. The CDR3 contains 14 residues. Trimming removed 3 bases from V and 4 bases from J, with 9 bases in between. The CDR3 region is CASSLTAYNEKLFF. DNA for the CDR3: TGTGCCAGCAGTTTGACAGCTTATAATGAAAAACTGTTTTTT.

The rearrangement links TRBV15 to TRBJ2-7, with a tentative D call TRBD1 (6 bases). Germline-derived CDR1 and CDR2 are LNHNV and YYDKDF (reference sequence). This CDR3 is 16 amino acids long. V lost 0 bases to trimming and J lost 0 bases, with 12 bases between them. CDR3 nucleotides: TGTGCCACCAGCAGAGAGGTCCCCAGGGGCTCCTACGAGCAGTACTTC. The encoded protein is CATSREVPRGSYEQYF.

This clone has more than one count but fewer than ten. The J gene is TRBJ2-7, the V gene TRBV19, with 8 nucleotides matching TRBD1. The germline gives CDR1 LNHDA, CDR2 SQIVND (reference sequence). The CDR3 extends over 14 amino acids. Trimming cost V 3 bases and J 4 bases; bases outside gene matches: 5. Written as DNA, the CDR3 is TGTGCCAGTAGTATCTGGACAGGGAAATACGAGCAGTACTTC. This gives the protein CASSIWTGKYEQYF.

The V gene is TRBV15, the J gene TRBJ1-2, with no clear D. The length of the CDR3 is 13 residues. Trimming left V 3 bases short and J 8 bases short, with 13 bases between. Germline V gene data show CDR1 as LNHNV and CDR2 as YYDKDF (reference sequence). The CDR3 loop is CATSREAVGGYTF. The DNA of the CDR3 is TGTGCCACCAGCAGGGAAGCGGTTGGGGGCTACACCTTC.

V and J are TRBV5-4 and TRBJ2-1; 9 bases fit TRBD1. Germline V gene sequence: CDR1 SGHNT, CDR2 YYREEE (reference sequence). The V gene end was trimmed by 5 bases and the J gene end by 5 bases; junction bases not matched to a gene: 8. This CDR3 comprises 15 residues. CDR3 nucleotides: TGTGCCAGCAGGGTAGGGACAGGGCCAAACAATGAGCAGTTCTTC. It codes for CASRVGTGPNNEQFF.

CDR3 protein: CASSLVLAWGGVDTQYF. As DNA, the CDR3 is TGTGCCAGCAGCTTGGTTCTAGCTTGGGGTGGAGTGGATACGCAGTATTTT. The chain carries TRBV5-4 and TRBJ2-3, with D perhaps TRBD2 (5 bases). Trimming took 0 bases from V and 6 from J, leaving 20 bases between them. CDR3 length: 17 residues. Germline V lookup: CDR1 SGHNT, CDR2 YYREEE (reference sequence). Based on the CDR3 plus reference TRBV5-4 and TRBJ2-3, the full variable domain is ETGVTQSPTHLIKTRGQQVTLRCSSQSGHNTVSWYQQALGQGPQFIFQYYREEENGRGNFPPRFSGLQFPNYSSELNVNALELDDSALYLCASSLVLAWGGVDTQYFGPGTRLTVL.

This clone is a singleton in its sample. This chain joins TRBV10-1 and TRBJ2-7, with 7 bases that match TRBD1. The ends lost 7 bases at V and 7 bases at J; junction bases unmatched: 7. This CDR3 has 12 amino acids. The germline CDR1 and CDR2 sequences are WNHNN and SYGVQD (reference sequence). In DNA form, the CDR3 reads TGCGCCAGCATCCAGGGGGAGAGGGAGCAGTACTTC. Encoded protein: CASIQGEREQYF.

This clone was counted between two and nine times. V gene TRBV4-1 combines with J gene TRBJ2-4, with 7 bases aligning to TRBD2. The CDR3 spans 18 residues. V shed 0 bases, J shed 3 bases, and the junction held 11 bases outside the gene matches. The germline V gene encodes CDR1 MGHRA and CDR2 YSYEKL. CDR3 bases: TGCGCCAGCAGCCAAGATCCCCCTAGCGGAGGTGACAAAAACATTCAGTACTTC. Residues: CASSQDPPSGGDKNIQYF.

The chain recombines TRBV19 with TRBJ2-7; 8 bases are a match to TRBD2. Unmatched junction bases numbered 14, after V lost 9 bases and J lost 7 bases. The CDR3 has 14 residues. CDR1 is LNHDA, CDR2 SQIVND, per germline (reference sequence). The CDR3 nucleotides are TGTGCCAGCCATAGCGGGACAAGCTCCGGGGAGCAGTACTTC. It translates to CASHSGTSSGEQYF.

This clone was counted once. The chain uses TRBV29-1 and TRBJ2-1; D not resolved. The V end was cut by 3 bases, the J end by 0 bases, with 18 bases between. Germline CDR1 reads SQVTM; CDR2 reads ANQGSEA. The CDR3 has 17 residues. Here the CDR3 DNA reads TGCAGCGTTGACACCCCCCGGGTAGCAAGCTCCTACAATGAGCAGTTCTTC. Amino acids: CSVDTPRVASSYNEQFF.

This clone was detected only once. CDR3 loop: CASRERSREGDTEAFF. For the CDR3, the DNA is TGTGCCAGCCGTGAGCGAAGTAGGGAAGGGGACACTGAAGCTTTCTTT. The rearrangement joins TRBV27 to TRBJ1-1, with D maybe TRBD1 (5 bases). This CDR3 has 16 amino acids. The germline gives CDR1 MNHEY, CDR2 SMNVEV (reference sequence). V dropped 8 bases and J dropped 3 bases, with 22 bases sitting between them.

The V gene is TRBV6-1, the J gene TRBJ2-7, with unresolved D. The germline V gene encodes CDR1 MNHNS and CDR2 SASEGT. V was cut by 0 bases and J by 2 bases, with 14 bases left in between. The CDR3 consists of 16 residues. The CDR3 loop is CASSEAPDIPTYEQYF. CDR3 nucleotide sequence: TGTGCCAGCAGTGAAGCGCCAGACATACCCACCTACGAGCAGTACTTC.